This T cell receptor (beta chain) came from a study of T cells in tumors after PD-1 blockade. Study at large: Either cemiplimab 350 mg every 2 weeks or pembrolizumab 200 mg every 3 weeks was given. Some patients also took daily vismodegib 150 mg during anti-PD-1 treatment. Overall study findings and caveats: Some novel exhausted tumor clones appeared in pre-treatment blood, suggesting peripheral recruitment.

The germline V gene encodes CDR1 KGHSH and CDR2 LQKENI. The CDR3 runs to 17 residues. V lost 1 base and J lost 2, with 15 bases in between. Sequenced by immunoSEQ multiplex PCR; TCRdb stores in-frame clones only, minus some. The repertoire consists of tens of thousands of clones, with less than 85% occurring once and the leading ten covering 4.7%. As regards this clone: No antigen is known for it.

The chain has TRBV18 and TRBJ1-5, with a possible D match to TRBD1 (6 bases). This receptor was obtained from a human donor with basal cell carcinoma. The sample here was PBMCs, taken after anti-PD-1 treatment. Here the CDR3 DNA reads TGTGCCAGCTCACCACTCTCAGGGGTTAGCGGCAATCAGCCCCAGCATTTT. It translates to CASSPLSGVSGNQPQHF. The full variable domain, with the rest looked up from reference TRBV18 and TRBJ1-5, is NAGVMQNPRHLVRRRGQEARLRCSPMKGHSHVYWYRQLPEEGLKFMVYLQKENIIDESGMPKERFSAEFPKEGPSILRIQQVVRGDSAAYFCASSPLSGVSGNQPQHFGDGTRLSIL.